Below, one TCR beta chain is given with its context. These data are taken from a study of control samples from healthy donors and cancer patients. Only in-frame clones appear in the TCRdb table, and some are missing; sequencing was by immunoSEQ multiplex PCR. This sample's table has roughly 190,000 clones. The CDR3 contains 14 residues. V lost 4 bases and J lost 5; bases outside the gene matches: 7. The germline V gene encodes CDR1 SGHNT and CDR2 YYREEE (reference sequence). V is TRBV5-4 and J is TRBJ1-1, with 8 bases fitting TRBD1. The receptor's source is a woman aged 25 to 39 in good health. What was sequenced was blood. The CDR3 sequence is CASSQDRAITEAFF. The CDR3 DNA reads TGTGCCAGCAGCCAGGACAGGGCGATTACTGAAGCTTTCTTT.